A selection of T cell receptor beta chains follows, all from one sample in a study of blood T cell repertoires in COVID-19. This table comes from immunoSEQ multiplex PCR, and its TCRdb copy is limited to in-frame clones, with some not included. This sample carries about 230,000 clones, around 85% of them seen once, and the ten largest clones take roughly 3.3%. Material: PBMCs or T cells enriched from blood (not recorded which). These TCRs come from a woman aged 45 to 65 in a cohort exposed to, infected with or recovered from COVID-19 (not recorded which). Both conserved end residues are part of each CDR3. Clone size, where shown, is once, few, many, or a class for clones that have expanded.

size,V,J,CDR3
few,TRBV5-4,TRBJ2-5,CASSTGLAAETQYF
.,TRBV6-4,TRBJ2-7,CASTSAGSPYEQYF
.,TRBV5-4,TRBJ1-2,CASSFRGQGASGYTF
.,TRBV18,TRBJ1-1,CASSPGLNTEAFF
.,TRBV12-3/TRBV12-4,TRBJ1-5,CASSEQGPQPQHF
.,TRBV7-9,TRBJ1-3,CASSGIRGFSGNTIYF
.,TRBV6-5,TRBJ1-2,CASNRGNYGYTF
.,TRBV13,TRBJ2-3,CASNLRLAGASDTQYF
.,TRBV6-6,TRBJ1-1,CASSPGQGRTEAFF
.,TRBV9,TRBJ1-1,CASSESLVEQGAFF
few,TRBV28,TRBJ1-5,CASRWGRDQPQHF
few,TRBV7-2,TRBJ2-3,CASSLTGGTDTQYF
.,TRBV30,TRBJ1-2,CAWSVQYGALGYTF
.,TRBV6-1,TRBJ2-1,CASSEARLGGAEQFF
.,TRBV19,TRBJ1-2,CASSSRTDPMWYGYTF
.,TRBV28,TRBJ2-5,CASSFMARETQYF
.,TRBV7-2,TRBJ1-2,CASSFGTGGYTF
few,TRBV7-2,TRBJ2-6,CASSRSTSGFSSGANVLTF
few,TRBV5-1,TRBJ2-5,CASSSTGGLETQYF
.,TRBV19,TRBJ2-3,CASSPGQRTDTQYF
.,TRBV4-1,TRBJ2-3,CASSQYGTSTDTQYF
.,TRBV4-1,TRBJ1-1,CASSQLAFGDTEAFF